Listed here are 14 T cell receptor beta chains from one sample, sequenced in a study of cytomegalovirus exposure and HLA in healthy donors. A multiplex PCR was run with 60 Vbeta primers and 13 Jbeta primers. The protocol was immunoSEQ multiplex PCR, while the TCRdb copy is restricted to in-frame clones and leaves out a portion. The sample totals just under 80,000 clones; its top ten clones hold 3.5% to 4%. The specimen sequenced was PBMCs. Receptors were obtained from a man younger than 35 in good health and CMV-seropositive.

The J gene is TRBJ2-3, the V gene TRBV4-1, with D maybe TRBD2 (6 bases). The CDR3 is 13 amino acids. V was cut by 8 bases and J by 2 bases, with 11 bases left in between. CDR1 MGHRA and CDR2 YSYEKL come from the germline V gene. The CDR3 region has the DNA TGCGCCAGCGGGGAGGTAGCCACAGATACGCAGTATTTT. This encodes CASGEVATDTQYF.

The chain carries TRBV28 and TRBJ2-7; D is unclear. Germline V lookup: CDR1 MDHEN, CDR2 SYDVKM. This CDR3 has 13 residues. V was clipped by 2 bases and J by 4 bases, with 9 bases between them. The DNA for the CDR3 is TGTGCCAGCAGTTTAAACAGAGAATACGAGCAGTACTTC. It yields the protein CASSLNREYEQYF.

The chain has TRBV4-1 and TRBJ1-6; tentatively, D is TRBD1 (6 bases). V was trimmed by 0 bases and J by 7 bases, leaving 16 bases between them. The CDR3 totals 17 residues. From germline, CDR1 is MGHRA and CDR2 YSYEKL. CDR3 bases: TGCGCCAGCAGCCAAGAAGGAGCGTACAGGGAGAATTCACCCCTCCACTTT. Protein sequence: CASSQEGAYRENSPLHF.

The gene calls are TRBV5-5 and TRBJ2-2, with D possibly TRBD2 on 7 matching bases. The CDR3 runs 17 residues. Trimming shortened V by 1 base and J by 1 base, and 14 bases separated the two germline ends. Germline CDR1 SGHKS, CDR2 YYEKEE (reference sequence). The CDR3 sequence is CASSLSGRGRNTGELFF. The CDR3 bases are TGTGCCAGCAGCTTGTCCGGGCGGGGGCGGAACACCGGGGAGCTGTTTTTT.

The chain carries TRBV7-9 and TRBJ2-3; D gene uncertain. The germline V gene encodes CDR1 SEHNR and CDR2 FQNEAQ (reference sequence). Trimming removed 1 base from V and 2 bases from J, with 4 bases in between. The CDR3 sequence is 13 residues long. The CDR3 DNA reads as TGTGCCAGCAGCTTAGAATACACAGATACGCAGTATTTT. Translating it yields CASSLEYTDTQYF.

The V gene is TRBV6-5, the J gene TRBJ2-5, with TRBD2 matching 12 bases. V trimming: 6 bases; J trimming: 5 bases; junction bases outside the gene matches: 7. Germline CDR1 and CDR2: MNHEY and SVGAGI. The CDR3 is 15 amino acids. This chain's CDR3 is CASSDRLAGAETQYF. The CDR3 DNA follows: TGTGCCAGCAGCGACCGACTAGCGGGAGCGGAGACCCAGTACTTC.

V usage is TRBV28 and J usage is TRBJ2-6, with 11 bases that match TRBD1. Losses at the gene ends were 4 bases for V and 3 bases for J; bases not matched to a gene: 5. CDR1 is MDHEN, CDR2 SYDVKM, per germline. The CDR3 contains 17 residues. CDR3 in amino acids: CASSSRTGGYGANVLTF. The CDR3 nucleotides are TGTGCCAGCAGTTCCCGGACAGGGGGCTATGGGGCCAACGTCCTGACTTTC.

The chain combines TRBV19 with TRBJ2-1; tentatively, D is TRBD2 (6 bases). Trimming took off 8 bases at V and 4 bases at J, with 12 bases between the two ends. Germline V gene data show CDR1 as LNHDA and CDR2 as SQIVND (reference sequence). There are 13 residues in the CDR3. CDR3 residues: CASVSGDYNEQFF. Here the CDR3 DNA reads TGTGCCAGTGTGTCGGGAGATTACAATGAGCAGTTCTTC.

The chain carries TRBV2 and TRBJ1-2; the match to TRBD1 covers 10 bases. Germline lookup yields CDR1 SNHLY and CDR2 FYNNEI. The CDR3 length is 15 residues. The V segment lost 5 bases and the J segment 4 bases; nucleotides outside the gene matches: 7. The CDR3 reads CASSPTGGEAYGYTF. CDR3 sequence (DNA): TGTGCCAGCAGTCCGACAGGGGGCGAGGCCTATGGCTACACCTTC.

The chain is built from TRBV6-6 and TRBJ2-1; D possibly corresponds to TRBD2 (6 bases). The V and J ends lost 6 bases and 3 bases respectively, with 9 bases between them. Germline CDR1 reads MNHNY; CDR2 reads SVGAGI (reference sequence). CDR3 length equals 13 residues. Here the CDR3 reads CASSAGLYNEQFF. CDR3 nucleotide sequence: TGTGCCAGCAGCGCGGGACTCTACAATGAGCAGTTCTTC.

The gene calls are TRBV2 and TRBJ2-7; D may be TRBD2 (6 bases). Trimming left V 7 bases short and J 0 bases short, with 10 bases between. Germline V gene sequence: CDR1 SNHLY, CDR2 FYNNEI. The CDR3 has 13 amino acids. The DNA for the CDR3 is TGTGCCAGCAAAGCGGGTCCCTCCTACGAGCAGTACTTC. It specifies CASKAGPSYEQYF.

The J gene is TRBJ1-2, the V gene TRBV5-6; 7 nucleotides agree with TRBD1. This CDR3 contains 15 residues. CDR1 is SGHDT, CDR2 YYEEEE, per germline. The V segment lost 4 bases and the J segment 8 bases; nucleotides outside the gene matches: 14. The CDR3: CASSLVTGTVGGYTF. The CDR3 DNA reads as TGTGCCAGCAGCCTCGTCACAGGGACAGTTGGGGGCTACACCTTC.

The chain employs TRBV27 and TRBJ1-2; 9 bases are shared with TRBD1. CDR3 length: 16 residues. From germline, CDR1 is MNHEY and CDR2 SMNVEV (reference sequence). V dropped 0 bases and J dropped 7; count of bases not matched to a gene: 9. Written as DNA, the CDR3 is TGTGCCAGCAGTTTATCATCGACAGGGGGTATGGGTGGCTACACCTTC. Translation: CASSLSSTGGMGGYTF.

J is TRBJ2-5 and V is TRBV6-1; 11 nucleotides align to TRBD2. J lost 3 bases, V lost 3 bases, and 6 bases had no gene match. Germline V gene sequence: CDR1 MNHNS, CDR2 SASEGT. The CDR3 loop spans 16 amino acids. This CDR3 reads CASSDLLAGGKETQYF. The CDR3, as DNA: TGTGCCAGCAGTGATCTTCTAGCGGGGGGAAAAGAGACCCAGTACTTC.